These T cell receptor beta chains were read from a single sample in a study of blood T cell repertoires in COVID-19. Produced via immunoSEQ multiplex PCR; TCRdb's table is partial and in-frame only. The repertoire includes more than 300,000 clones, roughly nine tenths of them detected once, and around a sixth sits in the top ten. Sequenced sample: PBMCs or T cells enriched from blood (not recorded which). The origin of the receptors is a woman aged 25 to 39 who had recovered from COVID-19. Each CDR3 is given with its conserved first and last residue. D genes are given only for firm matches. The size of a clone is reported for some rows only, either as once, few or many, or as a class for expanded clones.

d_call | j_call | clone_size | v_call | cdr3_aa | cdr3_nt
. | TRBJ1-2 | . | TRBV7-2 | CASSPDKNYGYTF | TGTGCCAGCAGTCCAGACAAGAACTATGGCTACACCTTC
. | TRBJ2-7 | . | TRBV28 | CASSLYRVYYEQYF | TGTGCCAGCAGTTTATACAGGGTATACTACGAGCAGTACTTC
. | TRBJ2-4 | . | TRBV9 | CASSVALKNIQYF | TGTGCCAGCAGCGTAGCCCTCAAAAACATTCAGTACTTC
TRBD1 | TRBJ1-5 | . | TRBV3-1/TRBV3-2 | CASSRGTGNQPQHF | TGTGCCAGCAGCCGAGGGACAGGGAATCAGCCCCAGCATTTT
. | TRBJ1-6 | . | TRBV27 | CASSPWSSYNSPLHF | TGTGCCAGCAGCCCCTGGAGCTCCTATAATTCACCCCTCCACTTT
. | TRBJ2-5 | . | TRBV5-5 | CASSLVNRETQYF | TGTGCCAGCAGCTTGGTGAACAGGGAGACCCAGTACTTC
TRBD1 | TRBJ1-5 | . | TRBV4-2 | CASSQGPGQGSESNQPQHF | TGTGCCAGCAGCCAAGGGCCGGGACAGGGGTCCGAAAGCAATCAGCCCCAGCATTTT
. | TRBJ1-5 | . | TRBV4-3 | CASSPTVSNQPQHF | TGCGCCAGCAGCCCGACAGTTAGCAATCAGCCCCAGCATTTT
TRBD1 | TRBJ2-2 | . | TRBV20-1 | CSASRAGGHGELFF | TGCAGTGCTAGTAGGGCAGGGGGACACGGGGAGCTGTTTTTT
. | TRBJ2-1 | . | TRBV15 | CATWEEVYNEQFF | TGTGCCACCTGGGAGGAGGTATACAATGAGCAGTTCTTC
. | TRBJ2-7 | . | TRBV10-3 | CATRQAASYEQYF | TGTGCCACCAGACAGGCGGCCTCCTACGAGCAGTACTTC
. | TRBJ1-5 | . | TRBV23-1 | CASSQSGTPSNQPQHF | TGCGCCAGCAGTCAATCGGGGACACCTAGCAATCAGCCCCAGCATTTT
TRBD1 | TRBJ2-3 | once | TRBV18 | CASSRQGAGDTQYF | TGTGCCAGCTCAAGACAGGGGGCCGGGGATACGCAGTATTTT
TRBD1 | TRBJ2-1 | . | TRBV27 | CASSLYRGSYNEQFF | TGTGCCAGCAGTTTATACAGGGGGTCCTACAATGAGCAGTTCTTC
TRBD1 | TRBJ1-6 | . | TRBV7-3 | CASSLEAGGRSPLHF | TGTGCCAGCAGCTTAGAGGCAGGGGGGAGATCACCCCTCCACTTT
. | TRBJ2-7 | . | TRBV5-8 | CASSFGHIGRGYEQYF | TGTGCCAGCAGCTTTGGGCATATCGGCAGGGGCTACGAGCAGTACTTC
. | TRBJ1-3 | . | TRBV18 | CASSPSGSGNTIYF | TGTGCCAGCTCACCGTCAGGGTCTGGAAACACCATATATTTT
. | TRBJ2-5 | . | TRBV4-1 | CASSQVYGSGVETQYF | TGCGCCAGCAGCCAAGTATACGGGAGTGGTGTAGAGACCCAGTACTTC
TRBD1 | TRBJ1-2 | . | TRBV27 | CASSSGTGGAGYTF | TGTGCCAGCAGTTCTGGGACAGGGGGCGCGGGCTACACCTTC
TRBD1 | TRBJ2-2 | . | TRBV25-1 | CASSEYRDRTGELFF | TGTGCCAGCAGTGAATATCGGGACAGGACCGGGGAGCTGTTTTTT
TRBD1 | TRBJ2-6 | . | TRBV5-1 | CASSMGQGAISGANVLTF | TGCGCCAGCAGCATGGGACAGGGGGCGATCTCTGGGGCCAACGTCCTGACTTTC
. | TRBJ2-2 | once | TRBV11-3 | CASSRWDTVNTGELFF | TGTGCCAGCAGCCGGTGGGACACAGTGAACACCGGGGAGCTGTTTTTT
TRBD1 | TRBJ1-4 | once | TRBV7-9 | CASRPDTYGTGNEKLFF | TGTGCCAGCAGGCCTGATACCTATGGGACAGGGAATGAAAAACTGTTTTTT
. | TRBJ1-2 | . | TRBV28 | CASSRRGRGYTF | TGTGCCAGCAGCCGTCGAGGCCGAGGCTACACCTTC
TRBD1 | TRBJ1-2 | . | TRBV19 | CASSIGGGGFGYTF | TGTGCCAGTAGTATTGGTGGAGGGGGCTTTGGCTACACCTTC
TRBD1 | TRBJ1-4 | . | TRBV11-2 | CASSLGLGQAEKLFF | TGTGCCAGCAGCTTAGGACTCGGACAGGCAGAAAAACTGTTTTTT
TRBD2 | TRBJ2-1 | . | TRBV5-1 | CASSPGGLAGDNEQFF | TGCGCCAGCAGCCCCGGAGGACTAGCGGGAGACAATGAGCAGTTCTTC
. | TRBJ2-7 | . | TRBV2 | CASRGDFTYEQYF | TGTGCCAGCAGAGGGGACTTCACCTACGAGCAGTACTTC
. | TRBJ2-7 | . | TRBV10-3 | CAISESGYEQYF | TGTGCCATCAGTGAATCGGGCTACGAGCAGTACTTC
TRBD1 | TRBJ2-5 | . | TRBV28 | CASKGTGEGETQYF | TGTGCCAGCAAGGGGACAGGGGAAGGAGAGACCCAGTACTTC
. | TRBJ2-7 | . | TRBV5-1 | CASSPTSSTYEQYF | TGCGCCAGCAGCCCTACTAGCTCCACCTACGAGCAGTACTTC
. | TRBJ2-1 | . | TRBV4-1 | CASSQDRATGSYNEQFF | TGCGCCAGCAGCCAAGATCGTGCCACGGGCTCCTACAATGAGCAGTTCTTC
. | TRBJ1-6 | once | TRBV4-1 | CASSLGFLLSPLHF | TGCGCCAGCAGCCTCGGGTTCTTACTTTCACCCCTCCACTTT
. | TRBJ2-7 | . | TRBV6-2/TRBV6-3 | CASSYSRDSETGFYEQYF | TGTGCCAGCAGTTATTCCCGGGACTCCGAGACGGGTTTCTACGAGCAGTACTTC
TRBD2 | TRBJ2-3 | . | TRBV5-1 | CASSTGTSEPPTDTQYF | TGCGCCAGCAGCACCGGGACTAGCGAACCGCCCACAGATACGCAGTATTTT
TRBD2 | TRBJ2-3 | . | TRBV27 | CASTPSGSYTDTQYF | TGTGCCAGCACCCCTAGCGGGAGTTACACAGATACGCAGTATTTT
. | TRBJ1-2 | once | TRBV7-2 | CASSLVLGQVYGYTF | TGTGCCAGCAGCTTAGTATTAGGTCAGGTCTATGGCTACACCTTC
. | TRBJ2-1 | . | TRBV5-1 | CASSLMPYDEQFF | TGCGCCAGCAGCTTGATGCCCTATGATGAGCAGTTCTTC
TRBD1 | TRBJ1-2 | . | TRBV2 | CASSAQPGQGAGYGYTF | TGTGCCAGCAGTGCGCAACCTGGACAGGGGGCGGGCTATGGCTACACCTTC
TRBD1 | TRBJ1-5 | . | TRBV2 | CASRRPGQAYSNQPQHF | TGTGCCAGCAGACGGCCGGGACAGGCTTATAGCAATCAGCCCCAGCATTTT
TRBD1 | TRBJ1-1 | . | TRBV6-5 | CASSRDRRNTEAFF | TGTGCCAGCAGTAGGGACAGACGGAACACTGAAGCTTTCTTT
TRBD1 | TRBJ2-7 | few | TRBV3-1/TRBV3-2 | CASSQGDRVHEQYF | TGTGCCAGCAGCCAAGGGGACAGGGTCCACGAGCAGTACTTC
. | TRBJ1-2 | . | TRBV4-3 | CASSQDLGGNYGYTF | TGCGCCAGCAGCCAAGATCTTGGCGGGAACTATGGCTACACCTTC
TRBD1 | TRBJ1-6 | . | TRBV5-8 | CASSSGQGGGNSPLHF | TGTGCCAGCAGCTCCGGACAGGGCGGAGGGAATTCACCCCTCCACTTT
. | TRBJ2-7 | . | TRBV5-1 | CASSMDIRSYEQYF | TGCGCCAGCAGCATGGACATCAGATCCTACGAGCAGTACTTC
. | TRBJ1-2 | . | TRBV15 | CATSRDVEGGRGYTF | TGTGCCACCAGCAGAGACGTAGAAGGAGGTAGAGGCTACACCTTC
. | TRBJ1-2 | . | TRBV5-6 | CASSLKLAGRDGYTF | TGTGCCAGCAGCTTGAAGTTGGCAGGCAGGGATGGCTACACCTTC
TRBD2 | TRBJ2-2 | once | TRBV27 | CASSRTSSVVSGTGELFF | TGTGCCAGCAGCCGGACTAGTTCGGTGGTATCGGGCACCGGGGAGCTGTTTTTT
TRBD2 | TRBJ2-5 | . | TRBV4-3 | CASSQNVGGQGTQYF | TGCGCCAGCAGCCAAAATGTGGGAGGGCAGGGGACCCAGTACTTC
. | TRBJ1-1 | once | TRBV28 | CASRQIGTPNTEAFF | TGTGCCAGCAGGCAGATTGGGACACCGAACACTGAAGCTTTCTTT
TRBD1 | TRBJ1-2 | . | TRBV7-2 | CASSLVGTASGYTF | TGTGCCAGCAGCTTGGTAGGGACAGCGTCTGGCTACACCTTC
. | TRBJ1-2 | . | TRBV28 | CASSPPWGGNYGYTF | TGTGCCAGCAGTCCACCGTGGGGGGGAAACTATGGCTACACCTTC
. | TRBJ1-2 | . | TRBV5-4 | CASSLNREYGYTF | TGTGCCAGCAGCTTGAACAGGGAATATGGCTACACCTTC
. | TRBJ2-7 | . | TRBV30 | CAWDQGLPQGEQYF | TGTGCCTGGGATCAGGGCCTTCCGCAGGGCGAGCAGTACTTC
TRBD1 | TRBJ2-7 | . | TRBV4-3 | CASSQGIIGTGRPYEQYF | TGCGCCAGCAGCCAAGGTATCATTGGGACAGGGAGGCCCTACGAGCAGTACTTC
. | TRBJ2-2 | few | TRBV7-9 | CASSHRGAEGTGELFF | TGTGCCAGCAGCCACCGTGGAGCGGAGGGGACCGGGGAGCTGTTTTTT
. | TRBJ1-4 | . | TRBV18 | CASSTRGEGEKLFF | TGTGCCAGCTCGACCCGTGGAGAGGGAGAAAAACTGTTTTTT
. | TRBJ1-1 | . | TRBV6-2/TRBV6-3 | CASSYPPGGWNTEAFF | TGTGCCAGCAGTTACCCCCCCGGCGGGTGGAACACTGAAGCTTTCTTT